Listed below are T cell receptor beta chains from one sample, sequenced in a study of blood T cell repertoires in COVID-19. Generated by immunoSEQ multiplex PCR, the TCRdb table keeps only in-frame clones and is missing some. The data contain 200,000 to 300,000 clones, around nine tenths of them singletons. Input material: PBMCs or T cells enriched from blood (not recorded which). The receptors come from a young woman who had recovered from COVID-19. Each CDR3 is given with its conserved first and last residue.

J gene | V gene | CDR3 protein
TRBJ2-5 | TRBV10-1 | CASSDGSVKTQYF
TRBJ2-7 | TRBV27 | CASSYVAGPLPEQYF
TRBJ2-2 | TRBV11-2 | CASSLFLAGNPENTGELFF
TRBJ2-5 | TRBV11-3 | CASSAPGLIQETQYF
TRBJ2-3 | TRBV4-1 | CASGEETTGSITDTQYF
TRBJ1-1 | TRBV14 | CASSQLGGLNTEAFF
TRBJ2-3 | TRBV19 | CASSVSGRRDTQYF
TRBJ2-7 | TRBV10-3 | CAISESQDRGQSSYEQYF
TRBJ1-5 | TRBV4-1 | CASSQDVSSSNQPQHF
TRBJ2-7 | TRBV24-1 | CAIILAGAPYEQYF
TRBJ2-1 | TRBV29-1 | CSVVPPSPEQFF
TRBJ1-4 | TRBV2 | CASKKGANEKLFF
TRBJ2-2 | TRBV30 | CAWNQLDTGELFF
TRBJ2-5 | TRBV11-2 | CASSPGSGGKNTQYF
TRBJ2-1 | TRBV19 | CASSLSGSHNEQFF
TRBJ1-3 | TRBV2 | CASSGLTGNRNTIYF
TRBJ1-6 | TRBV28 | CASSPYSTDYSSYNSPLHF
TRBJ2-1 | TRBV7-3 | CASSPRDTYNEQFF
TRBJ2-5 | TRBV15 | CATSRDRPRGGEETQYF
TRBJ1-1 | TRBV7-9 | CASSSRQGIPTEAFF
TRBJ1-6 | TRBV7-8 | CASSFRDRDNSPLHF
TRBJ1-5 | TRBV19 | CASSMGGQGRLGSNQPQHF
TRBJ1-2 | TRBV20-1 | CSVDRNYGYTF
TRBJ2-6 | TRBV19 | CASSGLGTASFSGANVLTF
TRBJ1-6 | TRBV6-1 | CASSESQGGNSPLHF
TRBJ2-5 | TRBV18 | CASSPATGGETQYF
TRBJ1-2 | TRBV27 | CASRRPGAYGYTF
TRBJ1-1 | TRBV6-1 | CASSGNRGTRNTEAFF
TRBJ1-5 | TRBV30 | CAWSSGTGVYQPQHF
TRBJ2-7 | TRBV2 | CASTWDRGTKQTYEQYF
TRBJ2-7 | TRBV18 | CASSPLPTGAEQYF
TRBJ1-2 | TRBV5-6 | CASSSTRQGFDYGYTF
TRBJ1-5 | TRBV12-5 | CASGTGQGVRGNQPQHF
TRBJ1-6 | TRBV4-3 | CASSRKTDSPLHF
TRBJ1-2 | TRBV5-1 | CASSFQGAVDGYTF
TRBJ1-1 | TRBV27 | CASSSTGTGEEAFF
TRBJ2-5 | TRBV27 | CASSPAPDSPGTQYF
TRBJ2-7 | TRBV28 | CASSPGTSGRAGSYEQYF
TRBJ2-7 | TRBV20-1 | CSASRGRTYEQYF
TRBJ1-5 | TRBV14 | CASSQEGGLSNQPQHF
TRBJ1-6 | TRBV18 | CASSRMTGENSPLHF
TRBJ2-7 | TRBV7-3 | CASSFGTGSEQYF
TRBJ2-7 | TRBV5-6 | CASSLAVSYEQYF
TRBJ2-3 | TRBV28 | CASSLRGARTDTQYF
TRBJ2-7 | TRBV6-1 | CASSERTFPYEQYF
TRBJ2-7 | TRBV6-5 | CASSYGQTYEQYF
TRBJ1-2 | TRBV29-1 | CSVPTGVNYGYTF
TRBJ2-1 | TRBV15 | CATSRERTIEQFF
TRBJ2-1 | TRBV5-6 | CASSLLLAGGPYGEQFF
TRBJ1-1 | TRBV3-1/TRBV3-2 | CASSQGGPEAFF
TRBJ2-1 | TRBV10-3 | CAIMSGGGSHNEQFF
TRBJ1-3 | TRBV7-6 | CASSFEEGNTIYF
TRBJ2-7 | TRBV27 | CASSLGGGYEQYF
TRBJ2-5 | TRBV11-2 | CASSSYPMGRYSRETQYF